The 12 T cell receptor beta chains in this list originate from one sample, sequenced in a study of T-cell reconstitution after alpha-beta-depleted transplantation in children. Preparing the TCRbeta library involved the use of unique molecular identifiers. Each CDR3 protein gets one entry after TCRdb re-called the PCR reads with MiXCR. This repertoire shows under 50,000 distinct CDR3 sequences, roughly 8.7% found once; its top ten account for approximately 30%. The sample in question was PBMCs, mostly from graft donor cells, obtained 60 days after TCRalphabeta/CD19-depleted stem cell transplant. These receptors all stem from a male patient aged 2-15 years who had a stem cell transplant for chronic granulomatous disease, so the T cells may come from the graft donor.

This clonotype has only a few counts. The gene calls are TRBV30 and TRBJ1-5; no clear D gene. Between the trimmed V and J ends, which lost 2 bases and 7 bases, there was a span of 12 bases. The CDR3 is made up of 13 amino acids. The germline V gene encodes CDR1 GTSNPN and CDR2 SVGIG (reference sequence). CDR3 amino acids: CAWSSGIEQPQHF. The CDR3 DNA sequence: TGTGCCTGGAGTTCGGGAATAGAACAGCCCCAGCATTTT.

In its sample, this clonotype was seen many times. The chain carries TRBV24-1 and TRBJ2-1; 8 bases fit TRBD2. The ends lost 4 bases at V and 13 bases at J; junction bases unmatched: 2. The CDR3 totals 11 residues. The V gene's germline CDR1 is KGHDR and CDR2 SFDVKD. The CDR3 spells CATSEGLAQFF. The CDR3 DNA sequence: TGTGCCACCAGTGAAGGACTAGCCCAGTTCTTC.

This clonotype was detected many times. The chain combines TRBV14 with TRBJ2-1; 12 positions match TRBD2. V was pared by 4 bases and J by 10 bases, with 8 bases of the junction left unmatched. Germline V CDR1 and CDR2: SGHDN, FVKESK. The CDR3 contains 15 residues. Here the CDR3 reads CASSPPSGRAREQFF. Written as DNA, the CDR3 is TGTGCCAGCAGCCCCCCTAGCGGGAGGGCCAGGGAGCAGTTCTTC.

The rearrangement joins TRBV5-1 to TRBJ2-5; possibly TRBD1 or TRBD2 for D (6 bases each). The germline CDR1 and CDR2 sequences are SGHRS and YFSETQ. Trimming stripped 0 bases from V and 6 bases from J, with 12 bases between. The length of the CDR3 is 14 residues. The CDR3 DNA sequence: TGCGCCAGCAGCTTGGCAGAGGGGGGCCAGACCCAGTACTTC. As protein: CASSLAEGGQTQYF. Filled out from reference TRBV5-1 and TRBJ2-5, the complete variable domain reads KAGVTQTPRYLIKTRGQQVTLSCSPISGHRSVSWYQQTPGQGLQFLFEYFSETQRNKGNFPGRFSGRQFSNSRSEMNVSTLELGDSALYLCASSLAEGGQTQYFGPGTRLLVL.

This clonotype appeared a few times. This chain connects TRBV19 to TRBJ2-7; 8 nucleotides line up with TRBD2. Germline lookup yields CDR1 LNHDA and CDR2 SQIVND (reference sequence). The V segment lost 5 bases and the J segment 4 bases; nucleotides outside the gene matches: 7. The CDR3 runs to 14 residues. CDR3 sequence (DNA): TGTGCCAGTAGTCAAAGCGGGAGTGTATACGAGCAGTACTTC. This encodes CASSQSGSVYEQYF.

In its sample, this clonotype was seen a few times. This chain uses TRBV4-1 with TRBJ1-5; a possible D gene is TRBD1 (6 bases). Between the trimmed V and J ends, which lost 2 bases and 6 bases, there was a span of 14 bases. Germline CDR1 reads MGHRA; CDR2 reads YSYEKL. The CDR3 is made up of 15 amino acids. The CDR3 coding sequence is TGCGCCAGCAGCCAAAGGTCGGCAGGGGTTCAGCCCCAGCATTTT. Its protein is CASSQRSAGVQPQHF.

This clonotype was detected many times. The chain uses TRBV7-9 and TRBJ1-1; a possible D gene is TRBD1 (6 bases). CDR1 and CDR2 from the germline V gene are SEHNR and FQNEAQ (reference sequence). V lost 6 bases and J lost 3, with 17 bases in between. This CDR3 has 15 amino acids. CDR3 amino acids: CASSPRWGGDTEAFF. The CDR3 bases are TGTGCCAGCAGTCCGCGTTGGGGGGGCGACACTGAAGCTTTCTTT. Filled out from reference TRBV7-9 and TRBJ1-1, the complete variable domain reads DTGVSQNPRHKITKRGQNVTFRCDPISEHNRLYWYRQTLGQGPEFLTYFQNEAQLEKSRLLSDRFSAERPKGSFSTLEIQRTEQGDSAMYLCASSPRWGGDTEAFFGQGTRLTVV.

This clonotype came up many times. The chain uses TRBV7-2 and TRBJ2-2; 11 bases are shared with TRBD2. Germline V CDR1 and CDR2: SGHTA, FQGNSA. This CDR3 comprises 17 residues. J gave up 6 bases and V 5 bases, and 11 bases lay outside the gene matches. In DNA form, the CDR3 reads TGTGCCAGCAGCCATCGCCTAGCGGGAGGAAAGGCCGGGGAGCTGTTTTTT. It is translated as CASSHRLAGGKAGELFF.

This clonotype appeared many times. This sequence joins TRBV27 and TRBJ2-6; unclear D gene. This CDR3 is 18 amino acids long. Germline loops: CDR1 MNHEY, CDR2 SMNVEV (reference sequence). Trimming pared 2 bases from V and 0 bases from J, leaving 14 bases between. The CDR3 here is CASSLLTVATSGANVLTF. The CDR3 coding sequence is TGTGCCAGCAGTTTACTTACAGTTGCTACCTCTGGGGCCAACGTCCTGACTTTC.

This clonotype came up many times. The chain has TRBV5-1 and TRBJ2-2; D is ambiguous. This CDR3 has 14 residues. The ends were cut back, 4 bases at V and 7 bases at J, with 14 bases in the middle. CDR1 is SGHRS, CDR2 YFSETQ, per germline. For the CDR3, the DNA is TGCGCCAGCAGCCCCTCGTCAAGTGACGGGGAGCTGTTTTTT. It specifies CASSPSSSDGELFF.

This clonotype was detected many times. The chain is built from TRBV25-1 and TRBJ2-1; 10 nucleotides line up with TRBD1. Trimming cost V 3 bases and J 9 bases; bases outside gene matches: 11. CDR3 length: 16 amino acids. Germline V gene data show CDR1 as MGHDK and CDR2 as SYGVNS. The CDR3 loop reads CASSDFGQGESGEQFF. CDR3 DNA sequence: TGTGCCAGCAGTGATTTCGGACAGGGGGAATCGGGTGAGCAGTTCTTC.

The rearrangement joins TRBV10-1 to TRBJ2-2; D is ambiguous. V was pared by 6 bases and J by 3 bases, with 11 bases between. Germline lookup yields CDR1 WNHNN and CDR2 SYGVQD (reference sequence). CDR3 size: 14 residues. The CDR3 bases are TGCGCCAGCAGCGCCAGGACCGACACCGGGGAGCTGTTTTTT. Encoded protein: CASSARTDTGELFF.